A single sample gave rise to the 5 T cell receptor beta chains below, sequenced in a study of OX40 agonist ivuxolimab in advanced cancers. Profiled with immunoSEQ multiplex PCR; TCRdb holds only in-frame clones, not every one. The sample has tens of thousands of clones; more than 80% are singletons. The sample consisted of CD4+ or CD8+ T cells sorted from blood, taken in a trial of the OX40 agonist ivuxolimab. The origin of the receptors is an adult with an advanced solid tumor such as melanoma, head and neck, liver or kidney cancer.

The rearrangement joins TRBV5-1 to TRBJ1-4, with a weak D call TRBD1 (5 bases). V shed 0 bases and J shed 7 bases, with 13 bases lying between them. The CDR3 extends over 15 amino acids. Germline CDR1 SGHRS, CDR2 YFSETQ. The CDR3 bases are TGCGCCAGCAGCTTGGCGGGGGTTAAAGGTGAAAAACTGTTTTTT. Translated, it gives CASSLAGVKGEKLFF.

The count of this clone is one. The chain is built from TRBV9 and TRBJ2-3; weak D call: TRBD2 (7 bases). The CDR3 has 15 residues. V was shortened by 5 bases and J by 2 bases, with 15 bases between the two germline ends. Germline V gene lookup returns CDR1 SGDLS and CDR2 YYNGEE. CDR3 DNA: TGTGCCAGCAGGAGGGGGGGCGGTCTCACAGATACGCAGTATTTT. It translates to CASRRGGGLTDTQYF.

Here the CDR3 DNA reads TGTGCCAGCAGTTTGCTAGATACGCAGTATTTT. Amino acids: CASSLLDTQYF. The chain combines TRBV28 with TRBJ2-3; the D is unclear. V dropped 3 bases and J dropped 5 bases, with 3 bases sitting between them. Germline assignment: CDR1 MDHEN and CDR2 SYDVKM. The CDR3 extends over 11 amino acids.

The J gene is TRBJ2-7, the V gene TRBV7-9; 7 bases agree with TRBD2. This CDR3 is built from 14 residues. V shed 6 bases, J shed 0 bases, and the junction held 5 bases outside the gene matches. CDR1 is SEHNR and CDR2 is FQNEAQ in the germline V gene (reference sequence). The CDR3 sequence is CASRGRAPSYEQYF. As DNA, the CDR3 is TGTGCCAGCAGGGGGAGGGCTCCCTCCTACGAGCAGTACTTC.

The rearrangement uses TRBV18 and TRBJ2-2, with 11 bases matching TRBD2. With 4 bases clipped from V and 1 base from J, the junction kept 5 bases outside the gene matches. Germline V CDR1 and CDR2: KGHSH, LQKENI. CDR3 size: 17 residues. This CDR3 is CASSQKTSGMNTGELFF. The CDR3 DNA follows: TGTGCCAGCTCACAGAAGACTAGCGGGATGAACACCGGGGAGCTGTTTTTT.